This TCR beta chain was observed in a study of response to subunit inactivated influenza vaccine (dated by TCRdb to 2016 to 2019). For the study in its entirety: Deep quantitative T cell receptor repertoire profiling was used in the study to track responses to a trivalent subunit inactivated influenza vaccine. The study at large found these results: The authors suggested that each seasonal influenza vaccination may recruit only a limited number of new T cells.

This clonotype turned up a few times. No cognate antigen has been identified for it. Within one base of it there is no much larger clone, and no base qualities were kept. V is cut by 1 base and J by 4 bases, and the space between the germline ends is 10 bases. Reading from cysteine to phenylalanine, the CDR3 counts 14 amino acids. Only CDR3 DNA remains: 42 bases, in frame from the first base. From a lookup of the germline V gene (reference sequence), CDR1 and CDR2 are LGHDT and YNNKEL. The library was produced with RT-PCR. For sequencing, an Illumina HiSeq 2500 was employed. TCRdb trimmed public reads at Q25 via fastp, called clones via MiXCR and kept in-frame beta chains. Every entry covers one CDR3 protein and lists the most common genes and DNA from its rows. For this sample there are roughly 570,000 distinct CDR3 sequences; approximately 14% appear just once. 11% of the sample lies in the top ten.

The V and J genes are TRBV3-1 and TRBJ1-2; too little of a D gene remains to name it. Sequencing used PBMCs from blood, obtained approximately 13 days after vaccination. This receptor was identified in a man aged 50 or older who received an inactivated influenza vaccine. Donor details come from another sample of the same person, matched by shared clones. The base sequence is TGTGCCAGCAGCCAAGGGTCGGTCGGCTATGGCTACACCTTC. This translates into CASSQGSVGYGYTF.